Listed here are 15 T cell receptor beta chains from one sample, sequenced in a study of blood T cells in healthy people across ages (dated by TCRdb to the mid-2010s). The protocol used for the library was 5' RACE. This sample was sequenced with an Illumina HiSeq 2500. A second PCR of about 6 to 11 cycles was run with a J-beta primer mix and a sample-barcoded 5' primer. Using fastp trimming at Q25 and MiXCR clonotype assembly, TCRdb reanalyzed the public sequencing data and kept in-frame beta chains. Rows are combined by CDR3 protein, so each entry shows the most common genes and DNA. Present in this sample are 1.2 million to 1.5 million distinct CDR3 sequences, approximately 40% of which were seen just once. Under 8% of the sample is held by the ten biggest clonotypes. Sequenced sample: blood. The receptors derive from a woman between 18 and 30 years old in good health.

J is TRBJ2-1 and V is TRBV24-1; D gene unclear. The CDR3 sequence is 13 residues long. V was cut by 5 bases and J by 6 bases, with 10 bases left in between. Germline V CDR1 and CDR2: KGHDR, SFDVKD. Written as DNA, the CDR3 is TGTGCCACCAGTGTGCCCCCAATCAATGAGCAGTTCTTC. It yields the protein CATSVPPINEQFF.

V is TRBV20-1 and J is TRBJ2-5; D remains unclear. CDR3 length equals 16 residues. Germline assignment: CDR1 DFQATT and CDR2 SNEGSKA (reference sequence). The V gene lost 4 bases and the J gene lost 1 base, with 19 bases spanning the gap. The CDR3 DNA sequence: TGCAGTGCTATTGGGGTTCTCGTGACGGCCCAAGAGACCCAGTACTTC. Encoded protein: CSAIGVLVTAQETQYF.

This clonotype was counted many times. The CDR3, as DNA: TGCGCCAGCAGCTTGGGACAGGGTGGAACTGAAGCTTTCTTT. Encoded protein: CASSLGQGGTEAFF. V and J are TRBV5-1 and TRBJ1-1, with 7 positions matching TRBD1. Trimming at V came to 0 bases and at J to 5 bases, leaving 4 bases not matched to a gene. The CDR3 is 14 amino acids. CDR1 and CDR2 (germline): SGHRS, YFSETQ.

This chain joins TRBV3-1 and TRBJ2-1, with D perhaps TRBD2 (7 bases). The CDR3 sequence is 19 residues long. The germline V and J ends were trimmed by 0 bases and 6 bases, with 24 bases remaining between them. In germline, CDR1 is LGHDT, CDR2 YNNKEL (reference sequence). CDR3 nucleotides: TGTGCCAGCAGCCAAGAGTTACAGCGGGGACAAACTGGGCGCAATGAGCAGTTCTTC. Protein sequence: CASSQELQRGQTGRNEQFF.

This chain links TRBV5-6 with TRBJ2-7; 10 bases align to TRBD2. CDR3 size: 15 residues. Per germline, CDR1 SGHDT and CDR2 YYEEEE. After removal of 0 bases from V and 6 bases from J, the junction contained 6 bases not matched to a gene. CDR3: CASSLASGRGSEQYF. CDR3 sequence (DNA): TGTGCCAGCAGCTTGGCAAGCGGGAGGGGTTCCGAGCAGTACTTC.

The chain employs TRBV20-1 and TRBJ2-1; D uncertain. The J call may be wrong; the DNA end is better matched by TRBJ2-7. Looked up from germline, CDR1 is DFQATT and CDR2 is SNEGSKA (reference sequence). This CDR3 is 13 amino acids long. As DNA, the CDR3 is TGCAGTGCTAGAGCTAGTACGAACAATGAGCAGTACTTC. Its protein product is CSARASTNNEQYF.

This clonotype was observed a few times. This chain uses TRBV7-2 with TRBJ2-7; 13 positions match TRBD2. The germline V gene has CDR1 SGHTA and CDR2 FQGNSA. The CDR3 has 15 amino acids. V shed 5 bases, J shed 3 bases, and the junction held 4 bases outside the gene matches. The CDR3 region has the DNA TGTGCCAGCAGCGTCGGACTAGCGGGAGTCTACGAGCAGTACTTC. This sequence encodes CASSVGLAGVYEQYF.

This clonotype was seen only once. This chain joins TRBV6-2 or TRBV6-3 and TRBJ2-5; 9 bases are shared with TRBD2. The length of the CDR3 is 18 residues. Germline V lookup: CDR1 MNHEY, CDR2 SVGEGT. With 10 bases clipped from V and 0 bases from J, the junction kept 18 bases outside the gene matches. This CDR3 reads CATLHGAGGAPYQETQYF. The CDR3 DNA reads as TGTGCCACCCTCCATGGGGCGGGAGGGGCCCCGTACCAAGAGACCCAGTACTTC.

The CDR3 here is CASSYGPDREDGYTF. CDR3 coding DNA: TGTGCCAGCAGTTACGGTCCGGACAGGGAAGATGGCTACACCTTC. V and J are TRBV6-5 and TRBJ1-2; 8 nucleotides match TRBD1. Looked up from germline, CDR1 is MNHEY and CDR2 is SVGAGI. Losses at the gene ends were 2 bases for V and 6 bases for J; bases not matched to a gene: 8. The CDR3 totals 15 residues.

The chain employs TRBV7-6 and TRBJ1-2; the match to TRBD1 covers 12 bases. This CDR3 has 18 residues. With 0 bases clipped from V and 2 bases from J, the junction kept 7 bases outside the gene matches. Germline V gene sequence: CDR1 SGHVS, CDR2 FNYEAQ. CDR3 sequence reads: CASSLAPRDRGQNYGYTF. CDR3 bases: TGTGCCAGCAGCTTAGCCCCCCGGGACAGGGGGCAGAACTATGGCTACACCTTC.

V is TRBV4-1 and J is TRBJ2-7; D may be TRBD2 (6 bases). Germline lookup yields CDR1 MGHRA and CDR2 YSYEKL. The CDR3 totals 14 residues. V lost 2 bases and J 2 bases, leaving 10 bases between the germline ends. CDR3: CASSQPSATYEQYF. The DNA for the CDR3 is TGCGCCAGCAGCCAACCTAGCGCGACCTACGAGCAGTACTTC.

This clonotype was counted only a few times. V usage is TRBV5-1 and J usage is TRBJ2-3; TRBD1 matches 8 bases. The V gene's germline CDR1 is SGHRS and CDR2 YFSETQ. V lost 4 bases to trimming and J lost 5 bases; unmatched junction nucleotides: 6. This CDR3 spans 14 amino acids. The CDR3 nucleotides read TGCGCCAGCAGCAACGGACAGGGAGTAGATACGCAGTATTTT. Residues: CASSNGQGVDTQYF.

DNA for the CDR3: TGTGCCAGCTCACCGAGCCACGGCTCCTACAATGAGCAGTACTTC. The encoded protein is CASSPSHGSYNEQYF. The rearrangement links TRBV18 to TRBJ2-1; D call uncertain. The J call may be wrong; the DNA end is better matched by TRBJ2-7. The CDR3 length is 15 residues. Germline CDR1 and CDR2: KGHSH and LQKENI.

In this sample, this clonotype turned up a few times. V usage is TRBV9 and J usage is TRBJ2-7; D perhaps matches TRBD2 (5 bases). Germline CDR1 SGDLS, CDR2 YYNGEE. CDR3 length: 15 residues. Trimming took 4 bases from V and 2 from J, leaving 16 bases between them. Written as DNA, the CDR3 is TGTGCCAGCAGCCCGAGGGAAGCTTTGACCTACGAGCAGTACTTC. This encodes CASSPREALTYEQYF.

This clonotype was counted only a few times. This chain uses TRBV12-3 or TRBV12-4 with TRBJ2-4; D unclear. The CDR3 is made up of 14 amino acids. V was clipped by 6 bases and J by 7 bases, with 16 bases between them. The chain's CDR3 is CASRKDSLNNIQYF. The CDR3 nucleotides are TGTGCCAGCAGGAAAGACTCCCTAAATAACATTCAGTACTTC.